One sample yielded the 13 T cell receptor beta chains listed below, sequenced in a study of vaccination and CD4 T cells after COVID-19. The treatment: roughly 10-day PBMC culture with coronavirus spike peptide pools or control peptides (ViraFEST assay). These receptors are not linked to any known antigen. The Oncomine TCR Beta short-read assay was applied to DNA of cultured CD4+ T cells. TCRdb processed the PCR reads anew with MiXCR; each CDR3 protein has one entry. The data show 7,500 to 9,000 distinct CDR3 sequences, 20% to 25% seen once. The input for sequencing was CD4+ T cells from blood, cultured in vitro, taken after SARS-CoV-2 vaccination. These receptors came from a human donor who had recovered from COVID-19.

This clonotype came up a few times. The chain links TRBV28 to TRBJ1-5; 7 nucleotides align to TRBD1. The germline CDR1 and CDR2 sequences are MDHEN and SYDVKM. Trimming cost V 3 bases and J 1 base; bases outside gene matches: 6. The CDR3 totals 16 residues. The CDR3 nucleotides are TGTGCCAGCAGTTTCAGACAGGGAAAGAGCAATCAGCCCCAGCATTTT. The encoded protein is CASSFRQGKSNQPQHF. The full variable domain, its missing parts supplied by reference TRBV28 and TRBJ1-5, is DVKVTQSSRYLVKRTGEKVFLECVQDMDHENMFWYRQDPGLGLRLIYFSYDVKMKEKGDIPEGYSVSREKKERFSLILESASTNQTSMYLCASSFRQGKSNQPQHFGDGTRLSIL.

The chain uses TRBV5-4 and TRBJ1-5; the D gene is possibly TRBD1 (6 bases). V dropped 4 bases and J dropped 3 bases, with 11 bases sitting between them. CDR3 length equals 14 residues. Germline V gene sequence: CDR1 SGHNT, CDR2 YYREEE (reference sequence). CDR3 protein: CASSEGGPNQPQHF. CDR3 nucleotides: TGTGCCAGCAGCGAAGGGGGGCCCAATCAGCCCCAGCATTTT.

By sample share, this clonotype is medium-sized. V and J are TRBV6-1 and TRBJ2-7; 10 bases fit TRBD2. CDR1 is MNHNS, CDR2 SASEGT, per germline. This CDR3 is built from 15 residues. The trim removed 2 bases at V and 3 bases at J, leaving 4 bases unmatched. CDR3 coding DNA: TGTGCCAGCAGTGAAAGTAGCGGGAGGTTCTACGAGCAGTACTTC. Its protein product is CASSESSGRFYEQYF.

This clonotype is termed medium-sized. This chain links TRBV7-2 with TRBJ2-7; 10 bases fit TRBD2. V gave up 2 bases and J gave up 2 bases; unmatched junction bases: 3. Germline lookup yields CDR1 SGHTA and CDR2 FQGNSA. The length of the CDR3 is 15 residues. CDR3 coding DNA: TGTGCCAGCAGCTTAACTAGCGGGGACACCTACGAGCAGTACTTC. Translated: CASSLTSGDTYEQYF.

This clonotype was seen only a few times. The DNA for the CDR3 is TGTGCCAGCAGCACTGCCCTGGACACCGGCCGGTACGAGCAGTACTTC. It codes for CASSTALDTGRYEQYF. The chain links TRBV21-1 to TRBJ2-7; TRBD1, the D gene given by the table, was not confirmed from the DNA. TRBV21-1 is a known pseudogene. This CDR3 is built from 16 residues.

This clonotype has just one count. The chain couples TRBV11-1 to TRBJ2-1; TRBD2 might be the D (6 bases). V was pared by 3 bases and J by 10 bases, with 10 bases between. The CDR3 is 12 amino acids. Per the germline V gene, CDR1 is SGHAT and CDR2 is FQDESV (reference sequence). This CDR3 is CASSFGAGEQFF. CDR3 sequence (DNA): TGTGCCAGCAGCTTCGGGGCGGGGGAGCAGTTCTTC.

V and J are TRBV5-6 and TRBJ2-1, with 8 bases lining up with TRBD2. Germline CDR1 reads SGHDT; CDR2 reads YYEEEE. Trimming cost V 4 bases and J 7 bases; bases outside gene matches: 13. The CDR3 totals 16 residues. The CDR3 loop reads CASSRQGAGVWNEQFF. CDR3 nucleotide sequence: TGTGCCAGCAGCCGCCAAGGAGCGGGGGTTTGGAATGAGCAGTTCTTC. Full variable domain (rest looked up from reference TRBV5-6 and TRBJ2-1): DAGVTQSPTHLIKTRGQQVTLRCSPKSGHDTVSWYQQALGQGPQFIFQYYEEEERQRGNFPDRFSGHQFPNYSSELNVNALLLGDSALYLCASSRQGAGVWNEQFFGPGTRLTVL.

This clonotype came up a few times. This chain connects TRBV15 to TRBJ1-3; D is ambiguous. CDR1 and CDR2 from the germline V gene are LNHNV and YYDKDF (reference sequence). V was pared by 0 bases and J by 4 bases, with 10 bases between. The CDR3 runs 15 residues. For the CDR3, the DNA is TGTGCCACCAGCAGAGATGGATCCGCCGGAAACACCATATATTTT. This encodes CATSRDGSAGNTIYF.

Details on this clonotype: Relative to the germline gene, one junction end is altered; a read error may explain this. The chain combines TRBV20-1 with TRBJ1-1, with D possibly being TRBD1 (6 bases). The CDR3 is 16 residues long. The V gene's germline CDR1 is DFQATT and CDR2 SNEGSKA (reference sequence). In nucleotides, the CDR3 is TGCAGTTCTAGCCCGGACAGCTCGATTATGAACACTGAAGCTTTCTTT. It codes for CSSSPDSSIMNTEAFF.

By share of the sample, this clonotype is medium-sized (0.01 to 0.1%). This chain links TRBV20-1 with TRBJ2-3, with 7 bases identical to TRBD2. This CDR3 has 14 amino acids. Looked up from germline, CDR1 is DFQATT and CDR2 is SNEGSKA (reference sequence). V shed 4 bases, J shed 5 bases, and the junction held 9 bases outside the gene matches. CDR3 amino acids: CSAKVAGVGDTQYF. The CDR3 DNA is TGCAGTGCTAAAGTGGCGGGAGTCGGAGATACGCAGTATTTT.

This chain joins TRBV6-1 and TRBJ2-7; 7 nucleotides line up with TRBD2. The CDR3 is 17 amino acids. The germline V gene has CDR1 MNHNS and CDR2 SASEGT. V shed 5 bases and J 4 bases; nucleotides not matched to a gene: 17. CDR3 region: CASSRTEAGPVGYEQYF. The CDR3, as DNA: TGTGCCAGCAGTCGGACTGAAGCGGGACCGGTAGGATACGAGCAGTACTTC.

In its sample, this clonotype ranks as medium-sized. CDR3 residues: CASSSGGLETQYF. DNA for the CDR3: TGTGCCAGCAGTTCAGGGGGTTTAGAGACCCAGTACTTC. The chain has TRBV28 and TRBJ2-5; TRBD1 agrees at 7 bases. CDR3 size: 13 residues. Germline CDR1 and CDR2: MDHEN and SYDVKM. V lost 4 bases to trimming and J lost 4 bases; unmatched junction nucleotides: 3.

This chain joins TRBV5-6 and TRBJ2-5, with a weak D call TRBD2 (6 bases). Germline CDR1 is SGHDT and CDR2 is YYEEEE. V gave up 1 base and J gave up 5 bases, with 18 bases separating them. The CDR3 has 16 amino acids. The CDR3 reads CASSLRGAGILETQYF. CDR3 sequence (DNA): TGTGCCAGCAGCTTGCGTGGGGCGGGAATATTGGAGACCCAGTACTTC.